The source of this TCR beta chain is a study of blood T cells in healthy people across ages. General observations from the study: Observed TCR beta diversity per million T cells went down as age went up. This fall followed a roughly linear course with age. CMV infection status of these donors was not known.

Comment on this clonotype: What it recognizes is unknown.

A second PCR of 7 to 11 cycles used a sample-barcoded 5' primer and a J-beta primer mix. The template-switch adaptor was a 5' adaptor with 12 random nucleotides. It tagged each cDNA molecule. TCRdb re-called the 5' RACE reads with MiXCR, one entry per CDR3 protein. The data hold 700,000 to 850,000 distinct CDR3 sequences, with less than 70% observed a single time. This CDR3 is 14 amino acids long. Trimming shortened V by 2 bases and J by 5 bases, and 12 bases separated the two germline ends. Germline CDR1 WNHNN, CDR2 SYGVQD (reference sequence). The rearrangement joins TRBV10-1 to TRBJ1-1; D unclear. The sequencing sample was made of blood. This clonotype was obtained from a man of 80 years or more in good health. The CDR3 protein is CASSELPGETEAFF. CDR3 bases: TGCGCCAGCAGTGAGCTCCCCGGGGAGACTGAAGCTTTCTTT.